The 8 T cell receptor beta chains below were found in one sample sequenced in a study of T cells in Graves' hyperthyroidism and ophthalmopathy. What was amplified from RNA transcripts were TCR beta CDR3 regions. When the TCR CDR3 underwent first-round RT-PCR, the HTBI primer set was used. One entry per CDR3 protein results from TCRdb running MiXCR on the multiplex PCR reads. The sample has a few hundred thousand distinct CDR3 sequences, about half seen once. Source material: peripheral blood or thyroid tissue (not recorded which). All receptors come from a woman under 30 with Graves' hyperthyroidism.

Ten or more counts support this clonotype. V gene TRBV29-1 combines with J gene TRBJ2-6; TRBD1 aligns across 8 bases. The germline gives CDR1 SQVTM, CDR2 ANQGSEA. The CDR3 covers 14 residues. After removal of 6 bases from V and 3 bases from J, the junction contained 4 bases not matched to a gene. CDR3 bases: TGCAGCGTGGACAGGGAAAGTGGGGCCAACGTCCTGACTTTC. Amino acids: CSVDRESGANVLTF.

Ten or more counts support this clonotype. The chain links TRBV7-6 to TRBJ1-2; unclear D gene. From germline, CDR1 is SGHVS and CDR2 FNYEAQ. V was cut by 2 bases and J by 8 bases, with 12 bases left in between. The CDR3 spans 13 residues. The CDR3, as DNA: TGTGCCAGCAGCTTAATCGGGATAGAGGGCTACACCTTC. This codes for CASSLIGIEGYTF.

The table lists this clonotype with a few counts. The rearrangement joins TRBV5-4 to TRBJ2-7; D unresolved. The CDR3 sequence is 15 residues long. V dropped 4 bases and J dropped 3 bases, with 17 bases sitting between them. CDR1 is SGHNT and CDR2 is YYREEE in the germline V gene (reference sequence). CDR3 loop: CASSLGGRADYEQYF. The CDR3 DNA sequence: TGTGCCAGCAGCCTTGGTGGAAGGGCCGACTACGAGCAGTACTTC. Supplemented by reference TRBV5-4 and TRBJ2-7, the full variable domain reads ETGVTQSPTHLIKTRGQQVTLRCSSQSGHNTVSWYQQALGQGPQFIFQYYREEENGRGNFPPRFSGLQFPNYSSELNVNALELDDSALYLCASSLGGRADYEQYFGPGTRLTVT.

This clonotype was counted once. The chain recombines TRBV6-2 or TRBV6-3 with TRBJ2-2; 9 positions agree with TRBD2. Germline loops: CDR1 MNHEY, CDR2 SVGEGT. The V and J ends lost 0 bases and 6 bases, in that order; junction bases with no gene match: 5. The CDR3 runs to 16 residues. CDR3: CASSYSRGGRAGELFF. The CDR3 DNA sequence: TGTGCCAGCAGTTACTCGAGAGGCGGGAGGGCCGGGGAGCTGTTTTTT.

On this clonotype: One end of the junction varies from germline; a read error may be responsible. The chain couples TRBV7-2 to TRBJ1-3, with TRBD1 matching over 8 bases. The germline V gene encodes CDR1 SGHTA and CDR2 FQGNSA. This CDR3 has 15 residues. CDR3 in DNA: TGTGCCAGCAGCCTGGACAGGGCCTCTGAAAACACCATATATTTT. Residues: CASSLDRASENTIYF.

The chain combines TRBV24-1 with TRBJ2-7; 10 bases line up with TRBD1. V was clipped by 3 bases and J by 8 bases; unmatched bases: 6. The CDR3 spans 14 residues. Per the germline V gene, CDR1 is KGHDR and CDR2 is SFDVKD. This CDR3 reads CATSDPGQGIQQYF. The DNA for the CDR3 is TGTGCCACCAGTGATCCGGGACAGGGGATTCAGCAGTACTTC.

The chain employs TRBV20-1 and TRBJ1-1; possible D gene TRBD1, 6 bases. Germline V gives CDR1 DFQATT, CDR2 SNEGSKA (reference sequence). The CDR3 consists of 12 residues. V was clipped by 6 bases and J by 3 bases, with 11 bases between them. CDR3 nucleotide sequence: TGCAGTGCGTGGGGGCTTTACACTGAAGCTTTCTTT. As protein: CSAWGLYTEAFF.

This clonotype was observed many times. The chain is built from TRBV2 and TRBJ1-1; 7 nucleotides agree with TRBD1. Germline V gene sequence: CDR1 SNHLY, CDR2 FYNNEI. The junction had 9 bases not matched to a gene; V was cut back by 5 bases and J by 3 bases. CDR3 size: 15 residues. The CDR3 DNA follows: TGTGCCAGCAGTCCCAGGGGGAACGGTTACACTGAAGCTTTCTTT. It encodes CASSPRGNGYTEAFF.